Following are 7 T cell receptor beta chains from one sample sequenced in a study of blood T cell repertoires in COVID-19. Libraries were prepared by immunoSEQ multiplex PCR; TCRdb keeps only in-frame clonotypes and omits some of them. The sample holds approximately 200,000 clones; 80% to 90% are singletons and the top ten take about 2.1%. What was sequenced was peripheral blood. All receptors derive from an older man with active or convalescent COVID-19.

This rearrangement joins TRBV5-4 to TRBJ2-7; D unresolved. The germline gives CDR1 SGHNT, CDR2 YYREEE (reference sequence). The CDR3 consists of 15 residues. V was clipped by 0 bases and J by 2 bases, with 12 bases between them. The CDR3 coding sequence is TGTGCCAGCAGCTTGGCCCACTCAGGAACCTACGAGCAGTACTTC. This encodes CASSLAHSGTYEQYF. The full variable domain, with the rest looked up from reference TRBV5-4 and TRBJ2-7, is ETGVTQSPTHLIKTRGQQVTLRCSSQSGHNTVSWYQQALGQGPQFIFQYYREEENGRGNFPPRFSGLQFPNYSSELNVNALELDDSALYLCASSLAHSGTYEQYFGPGTRLTVT.

The chain couples TRBV27 to TRBJ1-2, with TRBD1 identical over 7 bases. This CDR3 is built from 15 residues. Germline V gives CDR1 MNHEY, CDR2 SMNVEV (reference sequence). Germline trimming cut 4 bases from V and 3 bases from J; bases unmatched to any gene: 8. This CDR3 reads CASSSKTGLDYGYTF. The CDR3 DNA is TGTGCCAGCAGTTCAAAGACAGGGCTGGACTATGGCTACACCTTC.

The rearrangement links TRBV2 to TRBJ2-7; D may be TRBD2 (5 bases). CDR3 length: 14 amino acids. Trimming removed 7 bases from V and 0 bases from J, with 13 bases in between. Germline lookup yields CDR1 SNHLY and CDR2 FYNNEI. CDR3 sequence: CASKVGSLSYEQYF. CDR3 DNA sequence: TGTGCCAGCAAGGTGGGGAGTCTCTCCTACGAGCAGTACTTC.

The V call is TRBV10-1, the J call TRBJ2-3; D may be TRBD2 (6 bases). CDR3 length: 14 amino acids. Trimming stripped 3 bases from V and 4 bases from J, with 11 bases between. Germline assignment: CDR1 WNHNN and CDR2 SYGVQD (reference sequence). The CDR3 spells CASSDGGAADTQYF. For the CDR3, the DNA is TGCGCCAGCAGTGACGGGGGAGCCGCAGATACGCAGTATTTT.

The CDR3 DNA follows: TGCGCCAGAGTGGTCGGGGGAAACTATGGCTACACCTTC. Its protein is CARVVGGNYGYTF. The chain joins TRBV10-2 to TRBJ1-2; TRBD1 might be the D (5 bases). The V end lost 9 bases, the J end lost 2 bases, and 13 bases lay between the germline ends. The germline V gene encodes CDR1 WSHSY and CDR2 SAAADI. This CDR3 spans 13 amino acids.

The chain joins TRBV2 to TRBJ2-7, with D maybe TRBD1 (5 bases). Trimming cost V 3 bases and J 1 base, with 10 bases left between them. Germline loops: CDR1 SNHLY, CDR2 FYNNEI. The CDR3 runs 14 residues. In DNA form, the CDR3 reads TGTGCCAGCAGTGAGGAGCAGGGATCCTACGAGCAGTACTTC. This gives the protein CASSEEQGSYEQYF.

V usage is TRBV7-2 and J usage is TRBJ2-5; TRBD1 matches at 7 bases. The CDR3 totals 13 residues. The germline V gene encodes CDR1 SGHTA and CDR2 FQGNSA. The ends lost 5 bases at V and 4 bases at J; junction bases unmatched: 4. The CDR3 here is CASSRDSAETQYF. CDR3 nucleotides: TGTGCCAGCAGCAGGGACAGTGCAGAGACCCAGTACTTC.